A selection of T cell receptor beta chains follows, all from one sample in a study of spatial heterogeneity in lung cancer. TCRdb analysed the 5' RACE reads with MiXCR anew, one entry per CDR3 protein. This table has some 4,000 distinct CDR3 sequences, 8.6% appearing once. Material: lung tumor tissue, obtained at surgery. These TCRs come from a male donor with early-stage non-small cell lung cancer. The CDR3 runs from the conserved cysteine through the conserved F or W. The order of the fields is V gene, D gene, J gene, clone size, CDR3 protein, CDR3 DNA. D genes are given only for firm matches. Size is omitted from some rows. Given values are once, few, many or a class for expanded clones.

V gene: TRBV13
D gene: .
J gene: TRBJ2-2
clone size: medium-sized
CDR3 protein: CASSPLAGAHTGELFF
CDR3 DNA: TGTGCCAGCAGCCCCTTGGCGGGGGCTCACACCGGGGAGCTGTTTTTT

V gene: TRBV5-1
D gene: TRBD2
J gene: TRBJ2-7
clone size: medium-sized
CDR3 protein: CASSLGLAGREQYF
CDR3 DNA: TGCGCCAGCAGCTTGGGACTAGCGGGGCGCGAGCAGTACTTC

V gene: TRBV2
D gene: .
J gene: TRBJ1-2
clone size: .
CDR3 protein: CASSEPYNYGYTF
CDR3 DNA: TGTGCCAGCAGTGAGCCATATAACTATGGCTACACCTTC

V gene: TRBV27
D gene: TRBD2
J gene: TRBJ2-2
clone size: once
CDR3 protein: CASSPIAGTGELFF
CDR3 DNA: TGTGCCAGCAGTCCAATAGCGGGTACCGGGGAGCTGTTTTTT

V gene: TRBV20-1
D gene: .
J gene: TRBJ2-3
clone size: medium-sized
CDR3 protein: CSARVTDTQYF
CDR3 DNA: TGCAGTGCTAGAGTTACAGATACGCAGTATTTT

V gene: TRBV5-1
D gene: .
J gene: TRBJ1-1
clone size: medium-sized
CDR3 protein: CASSLQTDMNTEAFF
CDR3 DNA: TGCGCCAGCAGCTTGCAGACGGACATGAACACTGAAGCTTTCTTT

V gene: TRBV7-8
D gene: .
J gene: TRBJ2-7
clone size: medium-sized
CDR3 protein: CASSSGTYYEQYF
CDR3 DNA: TGTGCCAGCAGCTCCGGGACATACTACGAGCAGTACTTC

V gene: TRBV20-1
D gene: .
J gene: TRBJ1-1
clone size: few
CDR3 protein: CSARTQGIRAAFF
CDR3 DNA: TGCAGTGCTAGAACGCAGGGTATCCGCGCAGCTTTCTTT

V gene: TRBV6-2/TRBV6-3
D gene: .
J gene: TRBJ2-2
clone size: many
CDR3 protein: CASRHSGTKTGELFF
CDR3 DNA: TGTGCCAGCAGGCATTCCGGGACAAAGACCGGGGAGCTGTTTTTT

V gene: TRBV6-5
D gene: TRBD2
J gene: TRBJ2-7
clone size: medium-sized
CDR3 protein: CASSYSALAGYEQYF
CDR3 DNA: TGTGCCAGCAGTTACTCGGCACTAGCGGGATACGAGCAGTACTTC

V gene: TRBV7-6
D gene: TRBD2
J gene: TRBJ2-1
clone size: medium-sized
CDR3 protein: CASSSPLADTYNEQFF
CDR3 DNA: TGTGCCAGCAGCTCGCCGCTAGCGGACACCTACAATGAGCAGTTCTTC

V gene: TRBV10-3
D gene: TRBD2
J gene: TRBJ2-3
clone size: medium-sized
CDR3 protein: CATGGATDTQYF
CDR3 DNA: TGTGCCACCGGGGGGGCCACAGATACGCAGTATTTT

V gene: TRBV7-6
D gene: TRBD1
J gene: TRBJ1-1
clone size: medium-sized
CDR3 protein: CASTRQGLNTEAFF
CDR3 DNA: TGTGCCAGCACCCGACAGGGATTGAACACTGAAGCTTTCTTT

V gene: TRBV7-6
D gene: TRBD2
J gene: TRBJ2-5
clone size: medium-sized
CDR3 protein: CASKTSGPETQYF
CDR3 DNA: TGTGCCAGCAAGACTAGCGGACCAGAGACCCAGTACTTC

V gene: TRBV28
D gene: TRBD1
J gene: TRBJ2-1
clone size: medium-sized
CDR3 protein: CASIPGGSYNEQFF
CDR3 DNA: TGTGCCAGCATTCCAGGGGGCTCCTACAATGAGCAGTTCTTC

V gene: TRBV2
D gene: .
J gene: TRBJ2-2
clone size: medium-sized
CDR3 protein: CASRRHGNTGELFF
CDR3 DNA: TGTGCCAGCCGCCGGCACGGGAACACCGGGGAGCTGTTTTTT

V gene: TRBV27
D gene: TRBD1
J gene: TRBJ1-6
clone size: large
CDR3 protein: CASNPGRGQRNSPLHF
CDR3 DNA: TGTGCCAGCAACCCCGGCAGGGGGCAACGGAATTCACCCCTCCACTTT

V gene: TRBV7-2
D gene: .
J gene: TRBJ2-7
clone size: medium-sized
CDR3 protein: CASSASWGASGGKEQYF
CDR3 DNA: TGTGCCAGCAGCGCGAGTTGGGGAGCAAGCGGCGGGAAAGAGCAGTACTTC

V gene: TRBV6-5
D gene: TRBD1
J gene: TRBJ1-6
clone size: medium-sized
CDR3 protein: CASRPGGRPLHF
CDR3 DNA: TGTGCCAGCAGACCAGGGGGAAGACCCCTCCACTTT

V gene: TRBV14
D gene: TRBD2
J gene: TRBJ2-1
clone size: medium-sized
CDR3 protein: CASSEFTGLAGNEQFF
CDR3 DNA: TGTGCCAGCAGCGAATTCACGGGACTAGCGGGCAATGAGCAGTTCTTC

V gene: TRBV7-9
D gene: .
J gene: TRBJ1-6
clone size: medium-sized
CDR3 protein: CATRGDGISPLHF
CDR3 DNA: TGTGCCACCAGGGGAGACGGTATTTCACCCCTCCACTTT

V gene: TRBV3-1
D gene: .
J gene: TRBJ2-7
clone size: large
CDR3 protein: CASTLGGEQYF
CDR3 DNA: TGTGCCAGCACCCTAGGGGGAGAGCAGTACTTC

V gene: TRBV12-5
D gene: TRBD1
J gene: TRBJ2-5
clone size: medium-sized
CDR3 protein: CASGLGTGGKETQYF
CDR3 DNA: TGTGCTAGTGGTTTGGGTACAGGGGGTAAAGAGACCCAGTACTTC

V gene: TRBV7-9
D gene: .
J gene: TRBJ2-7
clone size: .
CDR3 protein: CASSPLDKGYEQYF
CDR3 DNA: TGTGCCAGCAGCCCGCTAGATAAGGGGTACGAGCAGTACTTC

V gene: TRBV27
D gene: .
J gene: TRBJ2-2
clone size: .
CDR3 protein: CASSLSDRPNTGELFF
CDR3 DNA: TGTGCCAGCAGTTTATCCGACAGGCCGAACACCGGGGAGCTGTTTTTT

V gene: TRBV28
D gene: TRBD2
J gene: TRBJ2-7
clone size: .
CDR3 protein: CASSPSSSGRAFEQYF
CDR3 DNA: TGTGCCAGCAGTCCTTCTTCTAGCGGGAGGGCCTTCGAGCAGTACTTC

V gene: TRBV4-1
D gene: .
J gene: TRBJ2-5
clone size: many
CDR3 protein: CASSPRQEGSQYF
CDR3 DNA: TGCGCCAGCAGTCCCAGACAGGAGGGGTCCCAGTACTTC

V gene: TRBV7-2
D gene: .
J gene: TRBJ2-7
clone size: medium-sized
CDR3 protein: CASSLRRGPYEQYF
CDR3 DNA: TGTGCCAGCAGCCTACGGCGGGGGCCCTACGAGCAGTACTTC

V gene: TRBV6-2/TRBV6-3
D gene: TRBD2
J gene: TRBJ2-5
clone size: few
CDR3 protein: CASSRGLAETQYF
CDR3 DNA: TGTGCCAGCAGCCGGGGACTAGCGGAGACCCAGTACTTC

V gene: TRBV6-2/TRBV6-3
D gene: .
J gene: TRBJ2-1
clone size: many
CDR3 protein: CAGAGNNYNEQFF
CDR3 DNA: TGTGCCGGGGCCGGGAACAACTACAATGAGCAGTTCTTC

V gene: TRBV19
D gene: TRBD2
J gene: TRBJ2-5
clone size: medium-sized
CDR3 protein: CASSPYSAGGRETQYF
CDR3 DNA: TGTGCCAGTAGTCCTTACTCAGCGGGGGGGAGAGAGACCCAGTACTTC

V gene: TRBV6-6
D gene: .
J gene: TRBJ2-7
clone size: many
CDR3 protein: CASSGSTLSSYEQYF
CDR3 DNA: TGTGCCAGCAGCGGTAGTACATTAAGCTCCTACGAGCAGTACTTC

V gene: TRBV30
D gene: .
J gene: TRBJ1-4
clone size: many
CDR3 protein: CAWSAWVLNEKLFF
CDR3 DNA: TGTGCCTGGAGCGCCTGGGTTCTTAATGAAAAACTGTTTTTT

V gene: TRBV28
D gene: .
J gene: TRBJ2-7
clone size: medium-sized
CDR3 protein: CASSPIVGIEQYF
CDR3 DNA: TGTGCCAGCAGCCCCATCGTCGGGATCGAGCAGTACTTC

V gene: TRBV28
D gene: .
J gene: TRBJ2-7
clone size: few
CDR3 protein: CASSISGIYYEQYF
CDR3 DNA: TGTGCCAGCAGTATCTCCGGGATCTACTACGAGCAGTACTTC

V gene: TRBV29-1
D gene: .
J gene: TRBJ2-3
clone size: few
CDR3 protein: CSVAPGASDTQYF
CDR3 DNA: TGCAGCGTCGCGCCGGGGGCATCAGATACGCAGTATTTT